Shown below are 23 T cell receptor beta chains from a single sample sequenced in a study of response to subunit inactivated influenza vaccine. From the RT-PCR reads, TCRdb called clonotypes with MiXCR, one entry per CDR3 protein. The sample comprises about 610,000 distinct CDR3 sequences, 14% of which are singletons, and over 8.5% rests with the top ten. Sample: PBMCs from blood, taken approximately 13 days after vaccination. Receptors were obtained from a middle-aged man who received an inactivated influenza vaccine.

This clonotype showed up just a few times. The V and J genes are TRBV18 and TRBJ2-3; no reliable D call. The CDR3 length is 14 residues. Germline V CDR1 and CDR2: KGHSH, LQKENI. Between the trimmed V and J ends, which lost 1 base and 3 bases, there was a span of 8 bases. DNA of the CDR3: TGTGCCAGCTCACCACAGGTGGCAACAGATACGCAGTATTTT. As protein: CASSPQVATDTQYF.

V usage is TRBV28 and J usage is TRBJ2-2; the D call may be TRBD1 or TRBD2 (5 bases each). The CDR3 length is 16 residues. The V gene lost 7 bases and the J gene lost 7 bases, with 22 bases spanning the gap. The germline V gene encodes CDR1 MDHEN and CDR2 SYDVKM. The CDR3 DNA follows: TGTGCCAGCAACCCAGGGCTTTTCGGGATGGTCGGGGAGCTGTTTTTT. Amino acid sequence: CASNPGLFGMVGELFF.

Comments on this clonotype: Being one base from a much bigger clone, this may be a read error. The DNA of the CDR3 is TGTGCCAGCACTTTGGGGTTCGGGGATCTCAAGCAGTTCTTC. Its translation: CASTLGFGDLKQFF. V gene TRBV12-3 or TRBV12-4 combines with J gene TRBJ2-1, with D maybe TRBD2 (5 bases). The CDR3 loop spans 14 amino acids. Trimming stripped 7 bases from V and 11 bases from J, with 21 bases between.

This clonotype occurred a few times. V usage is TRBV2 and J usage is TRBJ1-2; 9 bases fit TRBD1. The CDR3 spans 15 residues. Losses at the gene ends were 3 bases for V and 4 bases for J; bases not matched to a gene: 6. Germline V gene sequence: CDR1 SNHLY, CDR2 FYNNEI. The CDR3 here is CASSDDRGSGYGYTF. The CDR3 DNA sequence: TGTGCCAGCAGTGATGACAGGGGGTCGGGCTATGGCTACACCTTC.

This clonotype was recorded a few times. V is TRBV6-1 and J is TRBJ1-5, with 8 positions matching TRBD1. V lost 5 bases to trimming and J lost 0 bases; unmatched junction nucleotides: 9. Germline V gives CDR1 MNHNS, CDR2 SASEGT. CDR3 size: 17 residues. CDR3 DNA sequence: TGTGCCAGCAGTACAACGGACAGGGAATATAGCAATCAGCCCCAGCATTTT. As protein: CASSTTDREYSNQPQHF.

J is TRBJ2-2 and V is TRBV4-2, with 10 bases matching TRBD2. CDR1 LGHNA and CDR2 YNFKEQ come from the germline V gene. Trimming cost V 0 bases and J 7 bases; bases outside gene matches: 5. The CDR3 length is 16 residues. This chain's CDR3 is CASSQDLAGEVGELFF. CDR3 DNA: TGTGCCAGCAGCCAAGACCTAGCGGGAGAGGTCGGGGAGCTGTTTTTT.

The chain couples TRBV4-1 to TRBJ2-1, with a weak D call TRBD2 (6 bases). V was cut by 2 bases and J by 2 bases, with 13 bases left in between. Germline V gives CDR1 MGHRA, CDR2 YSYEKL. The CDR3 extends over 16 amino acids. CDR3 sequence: CASSQPGLKAYNEQFF. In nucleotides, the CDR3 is TGCGCCAGCAGCCAACCGGGACTTAAGGCCTACAATGAGCAGTTCTTC.

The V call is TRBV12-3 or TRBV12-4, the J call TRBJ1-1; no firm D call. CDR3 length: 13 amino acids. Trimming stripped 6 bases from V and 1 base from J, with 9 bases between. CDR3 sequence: CASRPNKNTEAFF. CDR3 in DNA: TGTGCCAGCAGGCCGAATAAGAACACTGAAGCTTTCTTT.

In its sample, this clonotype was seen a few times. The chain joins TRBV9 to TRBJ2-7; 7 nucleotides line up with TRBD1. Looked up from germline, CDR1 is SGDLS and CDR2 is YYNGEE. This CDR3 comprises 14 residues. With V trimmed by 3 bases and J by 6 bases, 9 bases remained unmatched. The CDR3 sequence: CASSAADRAGEQYF. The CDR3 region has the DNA TGTGCCAGCAGCGCAGCAGACAGGGCCGGCGAGCAGTACTTC.

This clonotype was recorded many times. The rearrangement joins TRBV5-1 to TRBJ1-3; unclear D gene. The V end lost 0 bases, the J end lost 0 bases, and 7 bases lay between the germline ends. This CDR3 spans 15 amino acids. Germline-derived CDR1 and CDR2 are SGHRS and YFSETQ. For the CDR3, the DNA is TGCGCCAGCAGCTTGGACGGCAACTCTGGAAACACCATATATTTT. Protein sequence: CASSLDGNSGNTIYF.

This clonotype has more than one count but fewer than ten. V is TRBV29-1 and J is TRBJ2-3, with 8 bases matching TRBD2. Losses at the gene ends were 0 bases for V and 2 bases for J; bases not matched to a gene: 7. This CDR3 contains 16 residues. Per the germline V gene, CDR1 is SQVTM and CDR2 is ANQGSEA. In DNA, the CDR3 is TGCAGCGTTGAAGACGGACTAGCCGACCTCACAGATACGCAGTATTTT. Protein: CSVEDGLADLTDTQYF.

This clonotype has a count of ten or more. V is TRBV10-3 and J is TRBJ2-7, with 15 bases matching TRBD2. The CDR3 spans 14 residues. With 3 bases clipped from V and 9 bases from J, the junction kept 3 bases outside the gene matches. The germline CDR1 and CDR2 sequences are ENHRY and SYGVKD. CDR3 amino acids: CAISDGTSGRMQYF. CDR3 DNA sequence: TGTGCCATCAGTGACGGGACTAGCGGGAGGATGCAGTACTTC.

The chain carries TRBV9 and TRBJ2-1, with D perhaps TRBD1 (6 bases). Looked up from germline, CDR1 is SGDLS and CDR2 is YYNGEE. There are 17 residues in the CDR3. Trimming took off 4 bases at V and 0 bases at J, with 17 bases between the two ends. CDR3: CASSSELGASSYNEQFF. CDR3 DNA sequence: TGTGCCAGCAGCTCAGAATTGGGGGCAAGCTCCTACAATGAGCAGTTCTTC.

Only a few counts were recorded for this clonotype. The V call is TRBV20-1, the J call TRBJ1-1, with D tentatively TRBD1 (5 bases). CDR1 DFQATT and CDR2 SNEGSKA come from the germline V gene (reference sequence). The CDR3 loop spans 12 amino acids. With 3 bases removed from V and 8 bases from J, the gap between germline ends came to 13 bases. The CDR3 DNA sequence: TGCAGTGCTAGGGGGGAACCATTAGAAGCTTTCTTT. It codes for CSARGEPLEAFF.

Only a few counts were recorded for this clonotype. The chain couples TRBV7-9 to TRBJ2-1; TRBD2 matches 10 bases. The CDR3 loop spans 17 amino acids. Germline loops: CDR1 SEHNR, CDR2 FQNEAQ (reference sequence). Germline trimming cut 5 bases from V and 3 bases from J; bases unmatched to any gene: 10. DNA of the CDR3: TGTGCCAGCAGCCCTCCGAGCGGGGGGGTTATCTACAATGAGCAGTTCTTC. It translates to CASSPPSGGVIYNEQFF. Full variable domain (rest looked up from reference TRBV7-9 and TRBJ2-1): DTGVSQNPRHKITKRGQNVTFRCDPISEHNRLYWYRQTLGQGPEFLTYFQNEAQLEKSRLLSDRFSAERPKGSFSTLEIQRTEQGDSAMYLCASSPPSGGVIYNEQFFGPGTRLTVL.

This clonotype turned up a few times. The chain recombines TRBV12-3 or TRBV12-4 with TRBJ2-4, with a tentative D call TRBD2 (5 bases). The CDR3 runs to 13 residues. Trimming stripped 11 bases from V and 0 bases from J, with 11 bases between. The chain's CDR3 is CASGDIAKNIQYF. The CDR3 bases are TGTGCCTCCGGGGATATAGCCAAAAACATTCAGTACTTC.

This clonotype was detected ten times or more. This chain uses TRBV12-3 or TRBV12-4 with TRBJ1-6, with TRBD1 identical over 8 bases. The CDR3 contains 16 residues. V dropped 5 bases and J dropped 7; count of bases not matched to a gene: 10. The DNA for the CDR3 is TGTGCCAGCAGTCCCGGGACAGGAGCTAGAAATTCACCCCTCCACTTT. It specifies CASSPGTGARNSPLHF.

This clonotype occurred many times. The CDR3 nucleotides are TGCGCCAGCAGCCCAAGTGGACTAGCGGGTGGGACCGGGGAGCTGTTTTTT. This encodes CASSPSGLAGGTGELFF. The J gene is TRBJ2-2, the V gene TRBV4-3, with 11 bases that match TRBD2. CDR1 LGHNA and CDR2 YSLEER come from the germline V gene. The CDR3 loop spans 17 amino acids. After removal of 4 bases from V and 5 bases from J, the junction contained 9 bases not matched to a gene.

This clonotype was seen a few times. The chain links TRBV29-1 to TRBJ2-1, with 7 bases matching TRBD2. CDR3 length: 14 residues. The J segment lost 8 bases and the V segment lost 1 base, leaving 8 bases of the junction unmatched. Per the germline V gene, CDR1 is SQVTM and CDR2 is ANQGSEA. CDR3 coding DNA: TGCAGCGTTGAAGGTCGACTAGCTCGCGATGAGCAGTTCTTC. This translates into CSVEGRLARDEQFF.

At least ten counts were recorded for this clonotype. The chain's CDR3 is CASSTAEGPSYGYTF. The DNA for the CDR3 is TGTGCCAGCAGCACAGCGGAAGGTCCGAGCTATGGCTACACCTTC. The chain combines TRBV11-2 with TRBJ1-2; D call uncertain. CDR3 length: 15 amino acids. Germline loops: CDR1 SGHAT, CDR2 FQNNGV. Trimming cost V 5 bases and J 4 bases, with 17 bases left between them.

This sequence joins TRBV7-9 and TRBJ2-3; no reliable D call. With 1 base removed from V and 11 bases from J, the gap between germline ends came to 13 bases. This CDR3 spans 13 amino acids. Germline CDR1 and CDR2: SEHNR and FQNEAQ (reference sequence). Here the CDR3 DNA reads TGTGCCAGCAGCTTAGTTCTCGACGTAAAGCAGTATTTT. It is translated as CASSLVLDVKQYF.

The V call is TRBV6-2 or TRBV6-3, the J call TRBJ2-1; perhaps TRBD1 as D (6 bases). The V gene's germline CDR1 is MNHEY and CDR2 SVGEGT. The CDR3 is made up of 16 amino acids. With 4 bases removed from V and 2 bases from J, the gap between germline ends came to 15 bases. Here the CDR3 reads CASSSGRDTTYNEQFF. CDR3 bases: TGTGCCAGCAGTTCGGGAAGGGACACCACCTACAATGAGCAGTTCTTC.

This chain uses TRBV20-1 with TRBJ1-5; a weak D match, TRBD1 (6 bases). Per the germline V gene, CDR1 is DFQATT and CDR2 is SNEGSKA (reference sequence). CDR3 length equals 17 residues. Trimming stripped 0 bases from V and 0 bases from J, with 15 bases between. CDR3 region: CSARDPAGATSNQPQHF. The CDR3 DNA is TGCAGTGCTAGAGATCCGGCAGGGGCGACTAGCAATCAGCCCCAGCATTTT.